What follows are 8 T cell receptor beta chains derived from one specimen sequenced in a study of molecular identifiers for immune sequencing clone quantification. TCRdb used MiXCR to reprocess the PCR reads, holding one entry per CDR3 protein. Here the sample spans approximately 500,000 distinct CDR3 sequences, about 21% being singletons. The sequenced sample consisted of naive CD8+ T cells from blood, with Jurkat cell RNA spiked in. Subset defined: FACS-sorted CD8+CD4-CCR7+CD45RA+ naive T cells. The receptor set was obtained from a human donor in good health. Some libraries in this study had Jurkat cell RNA spiked in.

This clonotype was counted at least ten times. The chain carries TRBV6-6 and TRBJ2-3; TRBD1 agrees at 9 bases. The V and J ends lost 1 base and 3 bases, in that order; junction bases with no gene match: 5. This CDR3 has 16 residues. CDR1 is MNHNY and CDR2 is SVGAGI in the germline V gene (reference sequence). In DNA form, the CDR3 reads TGTGCCAGCAGTTACTTACGACAGGGGGGAACAGATACGCAGTATTTT. It is translated as CASSYLRQGGTDTQYF.

This clonotype was seen a few times. The rearrangement uses TRBV28 and TRBJ2-7; TRBD2 might be the D (6 bases). Germline V gene data show CDR1 as MDHEN and CDR2 as SYDVKM. V was trimmed by 5 bases and J by 1 base, leaving 12 bases between them. This CDR3 is built from 14 residues. The DNA of the CDR3 is TGTGCCAGCAGTAGCATCGGGACTTCCTACGAGCAGTACTTC. This sequence encodes CASSSIGTSYEQYF. The whole variable domain, remainder taken from reference TRBV28 and TRBJ2-7, is DVKVTQSSRYLVKRTGEKVFLECVQDMDHENMFWYRQDPGLGLRLIYFSYDVKMKEKGDIPEGYSVSREKKERFSLILESASTNQTSMYLCASSSIGTSYEQYFGPGTRLTVT.

This clonotype has just a few counts. The chain uses TRBV30 and TRBJ2-3, with a possible D match to TRBD2 (5 bases). The CDR3 extends over 13 amino acids. V dropped 3 bases and J dropped 2 bases, with 9 bases sitting between them. Germline V gives CDR1 GTSNPN, CDR2 SVGIG (reference sequence). The DNA of the CDR3 is TGTGCCTGGAGCGGGGTGCACACAGATACGCAGTATTTT. This sequence encodes CAWSGVHTDTQYF. The full variable domain, its missing parts supplied by reference TRBV30 and TRBJ2-3, is SQTIHQWPATLVQPVGSPLSLECTVEGTSNPNLYWYRQAAGRGLQLLFYSVGIGQISSEVPQNLSASRPQDRQFILSSKKLLLSDSGFYLCAWSGVHTDTQYFGPGTRLTVL.

This clonotype was found a few times. J is TRBJ1-1 and V is TRBV3-1; no clear D gene. The CDR3 spans 12 residues. V shed 1 base and J shed 7 bases, with 7 bases lying between them. Germline assignment: CDR1 LGHDT and CDR2 YNNKEL (reference sequence). In DNA, the CDR3 is TGTGCCAGCAGCCAAGGGGTAGATGAAGCTTTCTTT. Translating it yields CASSQGVDEAFF.

As for this clonotype: In this CDR3 the conserved last residue, phenylalanine or tryptophan, is missing, so a read error is likely. The V call is TRBV3-1, the J call TRBJ2-5, with D possibly being TRBD1 or TRBD2 (5 bases each). The ends were cut back, 4 bases at V and 2 bases at J, with 14 bases in the middle. The CDR3 sequence is 15 residues long. CDR1 is LGHDT, CDR2 YNNKEL, per germline (reference sequence). As DNA, the CDR3 is TGTGCCAGCAGCCGTCGGGACGGAGAGCAAGAGACCCAGTACCTC. This codes for CASSRRDGEQETQYL.

This clonotype was found a few times. The chain combines TRBV7-9 with TRBJ2-5; 13 bases line up with TRBD2. Germline V gene lookup returns CDR1 SEHNR and CDR2 FQNEAQ (reference sequence). The junction had 10 bases not matched to a gene; V was cut back by 5 bases and J by 4 bases. The CDR3 extends over 17 amino acids. In nucleotides, the CDR3 is TGTGCCAGCAGCGGCCCGGGACTAGCGGGAATAGGAGAGACCCAGTACTTC. This gives the protein CASSGPGLAGIGETQYF.

This clonotype was seen a handful of times. V gene TRBV14 combines with J gene TRBJ2-1, with 9 positions matching TRBD1. J lost 10 bases, V lost 1 base, and 8 bases had no gene match. The CDR3 runs 15 residues. Germline CDR1 and CDR2: SGHDN and FVKESK. The CDR3 DNA reads as TGTGCCAGCAGCCAAGTTTGGACAGGGGCTTTGGAGCAGTTCTTC. Amino acid sequence: CASSQVWTGALEQFF.

This clonotype was picked up a small number of times. The rearrangement links TRBV5-8 to TRBJ2-1; D possibly corresponds to TRBD2 (7 bases). The CDR3 extends over 16 amino acids. The germline CDR1 and CDR2 sequences are SGHTS and YDEGEE. V was cut by 2 bases and J by 7 bases, with 19 bases left in between. The CDR3 reads CASSLKLARGRNEQFF. The CDR3 DNA reads as TGTGCCAGCAGCTTAAAACTAGCGAGGGGGAGGAATGAGCAGTTCTTC.